This section outlines one T cell receptor (beta chain) sequence together with its context. Its antigen is currently unknown. The germline V gene has CDR1 SGHTA and CDR2 FQGNSA. The CDR3 has 16 residues. This entry is derived from a study of monozygotic twins with inflammatory bowel disease. Findings of the study overall: By inverse Simpson index, TCRbeta diversity was lower in IBD patients than in healthy co-twins. No discrimination was achieved between different T cell subtypes. There were differing immunosuppressive treatments, which may have added variability to patient repertoires.

Donors gave over 2 ml of blood apiece. Reanalyzing the 5' RACE reads, TCRdb keeps one entry per CDR3 protein, without DNA. Its clone listing holds roughly 100,000 distinct CDR3 sequences. This clonotype was obtained from a human donor with ulcerative colitis or Crohn's disease, or a healthy co-twin of an affected twin (not recorded which). Sequenced: blood. This chain uses TRBV7-2 with TRBJ2-5; TCRdb returns TRBD1, unconfirmable since there is no DNA. CDR3 region: CASSLAGRGTYETQYF.